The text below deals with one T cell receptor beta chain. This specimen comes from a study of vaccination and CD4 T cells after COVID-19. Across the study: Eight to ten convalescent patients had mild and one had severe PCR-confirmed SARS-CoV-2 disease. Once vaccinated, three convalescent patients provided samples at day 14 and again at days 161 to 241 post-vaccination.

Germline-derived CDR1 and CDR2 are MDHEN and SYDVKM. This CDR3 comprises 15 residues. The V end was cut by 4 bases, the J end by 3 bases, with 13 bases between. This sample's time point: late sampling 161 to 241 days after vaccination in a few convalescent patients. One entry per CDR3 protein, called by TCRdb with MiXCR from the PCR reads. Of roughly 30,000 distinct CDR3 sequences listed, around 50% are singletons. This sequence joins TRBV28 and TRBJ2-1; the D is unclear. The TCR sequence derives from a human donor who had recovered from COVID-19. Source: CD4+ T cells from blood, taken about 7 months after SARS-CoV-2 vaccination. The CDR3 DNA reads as TGTGCCAGCAGTTCTCCGAAGGAGTACTACAATGAGCAGTTCTTC. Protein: CASSSPKEYYNEQFF.